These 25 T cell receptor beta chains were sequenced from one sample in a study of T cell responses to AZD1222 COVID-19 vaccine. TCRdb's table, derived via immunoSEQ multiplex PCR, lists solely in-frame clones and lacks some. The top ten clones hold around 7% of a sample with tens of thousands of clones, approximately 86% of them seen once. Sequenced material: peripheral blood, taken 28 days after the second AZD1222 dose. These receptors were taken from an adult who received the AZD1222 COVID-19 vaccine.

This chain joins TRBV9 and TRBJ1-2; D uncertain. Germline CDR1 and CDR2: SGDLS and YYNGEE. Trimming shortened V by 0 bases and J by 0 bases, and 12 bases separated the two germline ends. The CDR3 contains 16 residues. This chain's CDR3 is CASSVGGSQANYGYTF. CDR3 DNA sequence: TGTGCCAGCAGCGTAGGAGGCAGCCAAGCTAACTATGGCTACACCTTC.

This CDR3 reads CASSPTGRGGYTF. The CDR3 DNA sequence: TGTGCCAGCAGCCCCACAGGGAGGGGTGGCTACACCTTC. The J gene is TRBJ1-2, the V gene TRBV7-3; perhaps TRBD1 as D (6 bases). V lost 5 bases and J lost 7, with 14 bases in between. The CDR3 totals 13 residues. Germline CDR1 is SGHTA and CDR2 is FQGTGA.

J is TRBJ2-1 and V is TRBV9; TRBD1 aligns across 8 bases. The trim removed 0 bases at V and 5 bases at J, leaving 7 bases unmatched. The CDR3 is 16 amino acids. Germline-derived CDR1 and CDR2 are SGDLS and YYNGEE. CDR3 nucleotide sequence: TGTGCCAGCAGCGTAGGTGGGACAGGACCCAACAATGAGCAGTTCTTC. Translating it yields CASSVGGTGPNNEQFF.

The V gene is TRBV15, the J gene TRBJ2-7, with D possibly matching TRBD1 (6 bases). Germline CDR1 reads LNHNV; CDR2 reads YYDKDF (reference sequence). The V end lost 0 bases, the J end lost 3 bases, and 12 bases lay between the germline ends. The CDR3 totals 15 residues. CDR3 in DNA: TGTGCCACCAGCAGAGATAAGGCAGGGGACTACGAGCAGTACTTC. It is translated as CATSRDKAGDYEQYF.

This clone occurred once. The CDR3 nucleotides read TGCGCCAGCAGCTCCCAGGGAACCGGGGAGCTGTTTTTT. Protein sequence: CASSSQGTGELFF. The chain joins TRBV5-1 to TRBJ2-2; possibly TRBD1 for D (5 bases). The CDR3 runs to 13 residues. V was clipped by 3 bases and J by 5 bases, with 8 bases between them. CDR1 and CDR2 (germline): SGHRS, YFSETQ. The entire variable domain, with the rest obtained from reference TRBV5-1 and TRBJ2-2, is as follows: KAGVTQTPRYLIKTRGQQVTLSCSPISGHRSVSWYQQTPGQGLQFLFEYFSETQRNKGNFPGRFSGRQFSNSRSEMNVSTLELGDSALYLCASSSQGTGELFFGEGSRLTVL.

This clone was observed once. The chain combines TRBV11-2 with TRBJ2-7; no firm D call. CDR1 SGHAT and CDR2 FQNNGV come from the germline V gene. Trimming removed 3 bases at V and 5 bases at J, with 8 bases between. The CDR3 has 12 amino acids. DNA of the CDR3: TGTGCCAGCAGCTTCAATCGCGACGAGCAGTACTTC. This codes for CASSFNRDEQYF.

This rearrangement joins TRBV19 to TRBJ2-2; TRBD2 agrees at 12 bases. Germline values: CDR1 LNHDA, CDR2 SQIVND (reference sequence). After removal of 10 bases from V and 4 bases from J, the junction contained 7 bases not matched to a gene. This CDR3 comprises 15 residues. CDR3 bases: TGTGCCACCAAAGGACTAGCGGGAATCACCGGGGAGCTGTTTTTT. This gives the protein CATKGLAGITGELFF.

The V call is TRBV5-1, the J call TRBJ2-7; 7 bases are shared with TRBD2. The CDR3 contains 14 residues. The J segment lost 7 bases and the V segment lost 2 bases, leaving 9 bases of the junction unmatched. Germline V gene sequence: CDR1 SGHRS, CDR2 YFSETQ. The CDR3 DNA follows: TGCGCCAGCAGCTTCCTAGGTCAGGGAGGGGAGCAGTACTTC. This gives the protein CASSFLGQGGEQYF.

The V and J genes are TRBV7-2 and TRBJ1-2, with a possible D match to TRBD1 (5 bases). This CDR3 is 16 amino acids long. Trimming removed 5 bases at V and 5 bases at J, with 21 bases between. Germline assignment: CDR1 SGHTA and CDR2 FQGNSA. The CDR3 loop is CASSPRDGRRRYGYTF. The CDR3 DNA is TGTGCCAGCAGCCCCCGGGACGGCCGAAGGAGGTATGGCTACACCTTC.

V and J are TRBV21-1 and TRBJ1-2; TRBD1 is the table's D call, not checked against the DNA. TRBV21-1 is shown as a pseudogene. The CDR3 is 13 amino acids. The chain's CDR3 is CASSRTGVAGYTF. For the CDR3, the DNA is TGTGCCAGCAGCCGAACAGGGGTGGCGGGCTACACCTTC.

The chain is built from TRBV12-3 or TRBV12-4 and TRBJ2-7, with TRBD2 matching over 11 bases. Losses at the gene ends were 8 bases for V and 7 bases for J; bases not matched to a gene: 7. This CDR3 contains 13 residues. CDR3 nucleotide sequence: TGTGCCAGCCTTAGCGGGAGGGCCCGAGAGCAGTACTTC. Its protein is CASLSGRAREQYF.

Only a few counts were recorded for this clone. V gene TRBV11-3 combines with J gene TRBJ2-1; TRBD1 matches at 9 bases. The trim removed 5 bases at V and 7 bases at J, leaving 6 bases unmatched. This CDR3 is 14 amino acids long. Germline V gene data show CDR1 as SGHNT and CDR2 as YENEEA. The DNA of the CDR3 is TGTGCCAGCAGCCACAGGGGGCTGGAGAATGAGCAGTTCTTC. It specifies CASSHRGLENEQFF.

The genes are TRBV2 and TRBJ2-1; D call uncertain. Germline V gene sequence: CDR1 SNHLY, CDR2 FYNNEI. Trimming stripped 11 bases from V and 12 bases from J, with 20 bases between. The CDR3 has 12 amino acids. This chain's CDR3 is CAYSTLRLGQFF. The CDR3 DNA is TGTGCCTACAGCACCCTTAGGCTGGGGCAGTTCTTC.

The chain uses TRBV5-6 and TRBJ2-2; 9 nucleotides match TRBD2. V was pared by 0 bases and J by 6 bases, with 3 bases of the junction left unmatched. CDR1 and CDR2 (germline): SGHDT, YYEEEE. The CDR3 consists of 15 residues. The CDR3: CASSLAQRGAGELFF. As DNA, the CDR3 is TGTGCCAGCAGCTTGGCCCAGCGGGGGGCCGGGGAGCTGTTTTTT. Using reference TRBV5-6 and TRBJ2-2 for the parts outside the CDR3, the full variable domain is DAGVTQSPTHLIKTRGQQVTLRCSPKSGHDTVSWYQQALGQGPQFIFQYYEEEERQRGNFPDRFSGHQFPNYSSELNVNALLLGDSALYLCASSLAQRGAGELFFGEGSRLTVL.

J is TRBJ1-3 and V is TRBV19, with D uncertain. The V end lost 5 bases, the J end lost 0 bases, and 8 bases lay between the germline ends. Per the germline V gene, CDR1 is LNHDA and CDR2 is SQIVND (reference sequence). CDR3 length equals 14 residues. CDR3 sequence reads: CASSPPSSGNTIYF. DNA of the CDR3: TGTGCCAGTAGTCCCCCGTCCTCTGGAAACACCATATATTTT.

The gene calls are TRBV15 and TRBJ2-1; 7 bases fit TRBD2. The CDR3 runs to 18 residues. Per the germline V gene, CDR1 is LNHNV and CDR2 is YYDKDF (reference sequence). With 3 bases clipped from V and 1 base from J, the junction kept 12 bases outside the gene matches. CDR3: CATSRMGAGKGSYNEQFF. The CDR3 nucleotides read TGTGCCACCAGCAGGATGGGAGCGGGAAAAGGGTCCTACAATGAGCAGTTCTTC.

The CDR3 DNA sequence: TGTGCCAGCAGACAGAACTATGGCTACACCTTC. This sequence encodes CASRQNYGYTF. The chain recombines TRBV28 with TRBJ1-2; D remains ambiguous. Germline CDR1 MDHEN, CDR2 SYDVKM. Trimming stripped 6 bases from V and 2 bases from J, with 4 bases between. The CDR3 covers 11 residues.

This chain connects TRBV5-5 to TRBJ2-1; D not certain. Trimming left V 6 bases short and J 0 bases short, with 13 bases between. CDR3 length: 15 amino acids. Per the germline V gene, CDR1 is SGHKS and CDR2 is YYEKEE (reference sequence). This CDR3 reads CASTGSPSSYNEQFF. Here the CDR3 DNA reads TGTGCCAGCACCGGGTCTCCGAGCTCCTACAATGAGCAGTTCTTC. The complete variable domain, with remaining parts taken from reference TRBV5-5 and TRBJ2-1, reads DAGVTQSPTHLIKTRGQQVTLRCSPISGHKSVSWYQQVLGQGPQFIFQYYEKEERGRGNFPDRFSARQFPNYSSELNVNALLLGDSALYLCASTGSPSSYNEQFFGPGTRLTVL.

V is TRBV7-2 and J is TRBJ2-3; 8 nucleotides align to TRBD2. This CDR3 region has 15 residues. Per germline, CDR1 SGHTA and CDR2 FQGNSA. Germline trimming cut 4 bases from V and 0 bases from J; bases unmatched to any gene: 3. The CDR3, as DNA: TGTGCCAGCAGCTACGGGAGGGGAAGCACAGATACGCAGTATTTT. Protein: CASSYGRGSTDTQYF.

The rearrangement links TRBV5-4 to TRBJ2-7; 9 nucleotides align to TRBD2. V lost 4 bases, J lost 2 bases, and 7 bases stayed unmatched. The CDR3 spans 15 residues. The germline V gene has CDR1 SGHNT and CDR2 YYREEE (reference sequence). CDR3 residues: CASSATSGGAYEQYF. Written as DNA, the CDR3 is TGTGCCAGCAGCGCGACTAGCGGAGGGGCCTACGAGCAGTACTTC.

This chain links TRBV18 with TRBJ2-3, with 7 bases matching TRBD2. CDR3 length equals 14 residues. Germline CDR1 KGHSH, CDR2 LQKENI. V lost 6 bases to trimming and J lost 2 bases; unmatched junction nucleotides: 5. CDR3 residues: CASSLRDYTDTQYF. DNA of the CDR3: TGTGCCAGCTCTCTCCGGGACTACACAGATACGCAGTATTTT.

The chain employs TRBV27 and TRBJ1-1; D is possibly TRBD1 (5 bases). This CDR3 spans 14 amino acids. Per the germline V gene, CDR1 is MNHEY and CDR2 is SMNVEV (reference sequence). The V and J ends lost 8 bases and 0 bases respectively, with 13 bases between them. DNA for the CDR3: TGTGCCAGCCGCCTCGCGGGGCTGAACACTGAAGCTTTCTTT. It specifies CASRLAGLNTEAFF.

CDR3 loop: CASSYSRHNTGELFF. The CDR3 nucleotides read TGTGCCAGCAGTTACTCTCGGCACAACACCGGGGAGCTGTTTTTT. This sequence joins TRBV6-5 and TRBJ2-2; D not certain. The length of the CDR3 is 15 residues. Between the trimmed V and J ends, which lost 0 bases and 2 bases, there was a span of 7 bases. Germline values: CDR1 MNHEY, CDR2 SVGAGI.

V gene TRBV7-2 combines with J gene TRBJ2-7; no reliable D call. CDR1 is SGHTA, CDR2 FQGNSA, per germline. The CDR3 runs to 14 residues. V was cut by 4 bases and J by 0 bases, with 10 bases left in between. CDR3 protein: CASSSGGYSYEQYF. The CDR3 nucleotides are TGTGCCAGCAGCTCCGGCGGATACTCCTACGAGCAGTACTTC.

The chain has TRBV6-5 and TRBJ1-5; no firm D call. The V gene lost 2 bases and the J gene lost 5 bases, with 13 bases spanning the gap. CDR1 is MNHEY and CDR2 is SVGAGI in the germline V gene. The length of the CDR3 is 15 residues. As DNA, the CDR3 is TGTGCCAGCAGTTACCGATTTGACGCGGATCAGCCCCAGCATTTT. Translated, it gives CASSYRFDADQPQHF.